This T cell receptor beta chain is drawn from a study of shared clonotypes between healthy human individuals. Study-level points and caveats: Non-shared clonotypes were found to have lower generation probabilities than the clonotypes that were shared by all four of the sorted-subset donors. It was observed that roughly 5.4% of naive CD4 clonotypes were shared across several donors. Larger estimated richness was generally recorded for naive subsets relative to memory subsets.

Naive CD45RA+ and memory CD45RA-negative subsets were split from CD4+ cells. Sequenced by immunoSEQ multiplex PCR; TCRdb stores in-frame clones only, minus some. The sample lists 850,000 to 1,100,000 clones, 77% seen once, with approximately 0.95% in the top ten. Trimming left V 8 bases short and J 1 base short, with 12 bases between. Germline assignment: CDR1 MNHNS and CDR2 SASEGT. The CDR3 totals 13 residues. Concerning this clone: The antigen remains unidentified.

The sequenced material came from memory CD4+ T cells from PBMCs. Subset given: CD45RA-negative fraction. This TCR was recovered from a young man in good health. Some clones in this sample may be carry-over from other donors' samples. V and J are TRBV6-1 and TRBJ2-7; possibly TRBD1 for D (5 bases). This chain's CDR3 is CASSETASYEQYF. The DNA for the CDR3 is TGTGCCAGCTCCGAGACAGCGTCCTACGAGCAGTACTTC.